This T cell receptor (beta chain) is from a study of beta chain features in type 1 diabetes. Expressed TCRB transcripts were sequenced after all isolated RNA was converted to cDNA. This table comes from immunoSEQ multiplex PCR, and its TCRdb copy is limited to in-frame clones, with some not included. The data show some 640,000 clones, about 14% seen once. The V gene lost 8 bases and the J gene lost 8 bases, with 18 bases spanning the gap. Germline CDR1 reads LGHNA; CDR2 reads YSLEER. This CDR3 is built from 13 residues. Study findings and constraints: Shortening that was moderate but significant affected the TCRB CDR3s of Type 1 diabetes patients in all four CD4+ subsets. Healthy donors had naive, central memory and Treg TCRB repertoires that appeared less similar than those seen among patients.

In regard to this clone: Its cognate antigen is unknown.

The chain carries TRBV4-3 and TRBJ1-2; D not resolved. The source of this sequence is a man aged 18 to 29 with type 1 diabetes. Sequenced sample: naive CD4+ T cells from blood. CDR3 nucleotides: TGCGCCAGCGGCCGGGATTACGGTGAGGGCTACACCTTC. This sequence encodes CASGRDYGEGYTF.